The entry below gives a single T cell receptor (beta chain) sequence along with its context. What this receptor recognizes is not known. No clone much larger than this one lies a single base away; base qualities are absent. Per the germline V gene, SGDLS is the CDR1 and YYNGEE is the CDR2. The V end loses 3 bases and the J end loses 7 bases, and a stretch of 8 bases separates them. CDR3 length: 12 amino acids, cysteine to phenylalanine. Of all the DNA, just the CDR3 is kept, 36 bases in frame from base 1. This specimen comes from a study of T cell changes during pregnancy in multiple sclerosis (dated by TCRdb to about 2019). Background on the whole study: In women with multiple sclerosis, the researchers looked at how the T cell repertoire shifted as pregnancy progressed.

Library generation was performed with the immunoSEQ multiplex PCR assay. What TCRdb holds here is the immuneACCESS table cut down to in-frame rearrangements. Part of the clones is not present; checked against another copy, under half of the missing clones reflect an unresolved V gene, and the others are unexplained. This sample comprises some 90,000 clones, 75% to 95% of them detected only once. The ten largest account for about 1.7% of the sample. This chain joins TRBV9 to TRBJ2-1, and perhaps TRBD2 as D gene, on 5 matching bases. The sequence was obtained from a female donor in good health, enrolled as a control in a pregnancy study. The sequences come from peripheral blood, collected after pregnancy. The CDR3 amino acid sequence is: CASSAGINEQFF. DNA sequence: TGTGCCAGCAGCGCCGGGATAAATGAGCAGTTCTTC.